The 16 T cell receptor beta chains given below trace back to one sample, sequenced in a study of cytomegalovirus exposure and HLA in healthy donors. The PCR used 60 Vbeta and 13 Jbeta primers. The method was immunoSEQ multiplex PCR; TCRdb's version includes in-frame clones alone and lacks a portion of them. The repertoire consists of tens of thousands of clones, with around 66% occurring once and the leading ten covering roughly 5%. The specimen was PBMCs. These receptors all come from a man aged 55 to 70 in good health and CMV-seropositive.

This chain links TRBV11-3 with TRBJ2-3; D is possibly TRBD1 (5 bases). This CDR3 region has 12 residues. Germline values: CDR1 SGHNT, CDR2 YENEEA. Trimming left V 6 bases short and J 5 bases short, with 9 bases between. The CDR3 loop reads CASSIGEDTQYF. For the CDR3, the DNA is TGTGCCAGCAGTATAGGGGAAGATACGCAGTATTTT.

The chain recombines TRBV2 with TRBJ1-2, with D hard to call. V lost 4 bases and J lost 1, with 7 bases in between. Germline CDR1 reads SNHLY; CDR2 reads FYNNEI. This CDR3 has 13 residues. DNA for the CDR3: TGTGCCAGCAGTGCAGATGTTAACTATGGCTACACCTTC. Its protein product is CASSADVNYGYTF.

This clone was found a few times. The rearrangement joins TRBV5-1 to TRBJ2-3, with 7 bases fitting TRBD2. With 0 bases clipped from V and 5 bases from J, the junction kept 3 bases outside the gene matches. Per germline, CDR1 SGHRS and CDR2 YFSETQ. CDR3 length equals 14 residues. CDR3 nucleotides: TGCGCCAGCAGCTTGGTGGCGGGGGAAGATACGCAGTATTTT. Protein: CASSLVAGEDTQYF.

This clone turned up a few times. The chain recombines TRBV5-4 with TRBJ2-7; 7 nucleotides match TRBD1. V lost 3 bases, J lost 1 base, and 7 bases stayed unmatched. Per germline, CDR1 SGHNT and CDR2 YYREEE (reference sequence). This CDR3 contains 15 residues. The CDR3 loop reads CASSYGTEGSYEQYF. As DNA, the CDR3 is TGTGCCAGCAGCTACGGGACAGAGGGATCCTACGAGCAGTACTTC. The full variable domain, in which reference TRBV5-4 and TRBJ2-7 provide the parts outside the CDR3, is ETGVTQSPTHLIKTRGQQVTLRCSSQSGHNTVSWYQQALGQGPQFIFQYYREEENGRGNFPPRFSGLQFPNYSSELNVNALELDDSALYLCASSYGTEGSYEQYFGPGTRLTVT.

As DNA, the CDR3 is TGTGCCACCAAGGGCGAGTGGGGACAGGGGACCCACTATGGCTACACCTTC. This gives the protein CATKGEWGQGTHYGYTF. V is TRBV2 and J is TRBJ1-2, with 10 bases fitting TRBD1. This CDR3 has 17 amino acids. CDR1 and CDR2 from the germline V gene are SNHLY and FYNNEI. Trimming removed 10 bases from V and 3 bases from J; junction bases left unmatched: 17.

The chain has TRBV9 and TRBJ1-6; a weak D match, TRBD1 (5 bases). Trimming shortened V by 0 bases and J by 14 bases, and 18 bases separated the two germline ends. The CDR3 length is 15 residues. Germline assignment: CDR1 SGDLS and CDR2 YYNGEE. The CDR3 protein is CASSVGGGAIESLHF. The CDR3 bases are TGTGCCAGCAGCGTAGGGGGAGGGGCGATCGAATCCCTCCACTTT. Complete variable domain (other parts from reference TRBV9 and TRBJ1-6): DSGVTQTPKHLITATGQRVTLRCSPRSGDLSVYWYQQSLDQGLQFLIQYYNGEERAKGNILERFSAQQFPDLHSELNLSSLELGDSALYFCASSVGGGAIESLHFGNGTRLTVT.

The chain couples TRBV7-2 to TRBJ2-7; a possible D gene is TRBD1 (6 bases). This CDR3 comprises 13 residues. Trimming took off 3 bases at V and 3 bases at J, with 9 bases between the two ends. Germline-derived CDR1 and CDR2 are SGHTA and FQGNSA. CDR3 coding DNA: TGTGCCAGCAGCTTTAAGGGGGACTACGAGCAGTACTTC. Amino acids: CASSFKGDYEQYF.

This clone was seen a few times. The chain joins TRBV7-9 to TRBJ1-5; 11 bases are shared with TRBD1. The CDR3 consists of 15 residues. CDR1 and CDR2 from the germline V gene are SEHNR and FQNEAQ (reference sequence). Trimming took 7 bases from V and 4 from J; bases not matched to a gene: 6. CDR3 region: CASTGTGGYNQPQHF. The CDR3 nucleotides are TGTGCCAGCACCGGGACAGGGGGGTATAATCAGCCCCAGCATTTT. Filled out from reference TRBV7-9 and TRBJ1-5, the complete variable domain reads DTGVSQNPRHKITKRGQNVTFRCDPISEHNRLYWYRQTLGQGPEFLTYFQNEAQLEKSRLLSDRFSAERPKGSFSTLEIQRTEQGDSAMYLCASTGTGGYNQPQHFGDGTRLSIL.

The chain recombines TRBV19 with TRBJ2-5; 8 nucleotides line up with TRBD1. The germline V gene encodes CDR1 LNHDA and CDR2 SQIVND (reference sequence). V was clipped by 7 bases and J by 1 base; unmatched bases: 8. This CDR3 spans 15 amino acids. The CDR3 here is CASTSTGETQETQYF. The CDR3 bases are TGTGCCAGTACCTCGACAGGGGAAACCCAAGAGACCCAGTACTTC.

The chain joins TRBV6-5 to TRBJ2-2; 7 bases agree with TRBD1. The trim removed 5 bases at V and 6 bases at J, leaving 3 bases unmatched. The CDR3 runs to 13 residues. In germline, CDR1 is MNHEY, CDR2 SVGAGI. The CDR3 nucleotides are TGTGCCAGCAGTGAGGACAGGCCCGGGGAGCTGTTTTTT. Its protein is CASSEDRPGELFF.

This clone was counted between two and nine times. The chain joins TRBV6-1 to TRBJ2-1, with 13 positions matching TRBD2. The CDR3 has 15 residues. CDR1 is MNHNS and CDR2 is SASEGT in the germline V gene. Trimming removed 6 bases from V and 4 bases from J; junction bases left unmatched: 3. The CDR3 DNA is TGTGCCAGCAGCCCACTAGCGGGGGGGTACAATGAGCAGTTCTTC. Its translation: CASSPLAGGYNEQFF.

The rearrangement uses TRBV29-1 and TRBJ2-7; 10 nucleotides line up with TRBD2. Germline V gene sequence: CDR1 SQVTM, CDR2 ANQGSEA. The CDR3 spans 14 residues. The junction had 6 bases not matched to a gene; V was cut back by 3 bases and J by 4 bases. This chain's CDR3 is CSVESGRAGYEQYF. CDR3 nucleotide sequence: TGCAGCGTTGAGAGCGGGAGGGCCGGGTACGAGCAGTACTTC.

The chain employs TRBV19 and TRBJ1-5, with TRBD1 matching 7 bases. The CDR3 is 16 residues long. Looked up from germline, CDR1 is LNHDA and CDR2 is SQIVND (reference sequence). Trimming cost V 4 bases and J 0 bases; bases outside gene matches: 6. CDR3 nucleotide sequence: TGTGCCAGTAGTACCCGACAGGGAGCTAGCAATCAGCCCCAGCATTTT. Amino acids: CASSTRQGASNQPQHF.

V is TRBV18 and J is TRBJ2-1; D possibly corresponds to TRBD2 (6 bases). Germline CDR1 KGHSH, CDR2 LQKENI. V was pared by 1 base and J by 0 bases, with 16 bases between. The CDR3 totals 18 residues. The CDR3 nucleotides read TGTGCCAGCTCACCACAAGGAGTAGCGGACCCCTCCTACAATGAGCAGTTCTTC. Protein product: CASSPQGVADPSYNEQFF.

V gene TRBV27 combines with J gene TRBJ1-1; 9 nucleotides line up with TRBD1. There are 14 residues in the CDR3. J lost 5 bases, V lost 4 bases, and 5 bases had no gene match. Germline CDR1 MNHEY, CDR2 SMNVEV (reference sequence). For the CDR3, the DNA is TGTGCCAGCAGTTCGGGACAGGGTTGGACTGAAGCTTTCTTT. Translation: CASSSGQGWTEAFF.

The chain is built from TRBV28 and TRBJ1-2; 8 bases match TRBD1. The CDR3 totals 12 residues. J was trimmed by 7 bases and V by 10 bases; bases with no gene match: 8. Germline CDR1 MDHEN, CDR2 SYDVKM. The CDR3 sequence: CATNRGSGGYTF. The DNA for the CDR3 is TGTGCCACTAACAGGGGGAGTGGTGGCTACACCTTC.